This T cell receptor (beta chain) was observed in a study of blood T cell repertoires in COVID-19. TCRdb keeps only in-frame clones here, not all; method: immunoSEQ multiplex PCR. The sample includes 150,000 to 200,000 clones, 85% to 90% of them seen just once. Sequenced sample: peripheral blood. The TCR was taken from a man aged 18-30 years with active or convalescent COVID-19.

The CDR3 region has the DNA TGCAGCGTTGGAGGACAGGGGGCCGAAGCTTTCTTT. This gives the protein CSVGGQGAEAFF. The chain combines TRBV29-1 with TRBJ1-1; 11 positions agree with TRBD1. The germline V gene encodes CDR1 SQVTM and CDR2 ANQGSEA. The trim removed 4 bases at V and 8 bases at J, leaving 3 bases unmatched. This CDR3 has 12 amino acids.